This T cell receptor beta chain was sequenced in a study of T cell changes during pregnancy in multiple sclerosis. Germline-derived CDR1 and CDR2 are SEHNR and FQNEAQ (reference sequence). V was trimmed by 5 bases and J by 10 bases, leaving 18 bases between them. The CDR3 contains 14 residues. Assay: immunoSEQ multiplex PCR; the TCRdb copy retains only in-frame clones and omits some. Seen here are fewer than 95,000 clones, approximately 92% observed once, and the top ten hold about 3.9%. This specimen was peripheral blood, taken in the first trimester of pregnancy. The J gene is TRBJ2-1, the V gene TRBV7-9, with a possible D match to TRBD1 (5 bases). The receptor was derived from a female donor with multiple sclerosis, enrolled in a pregnancy study. This CDR3 is CASSPPQGLWEQFF. DNA for the CDR3: TGTGCCAGCAGCCCCCCCCAGGGCCTTTGGGAGCAGTTCTTC.